The 11 T cell receptor beta chains below come from one sample, sequenced in a study of blood T cell repertoires in COVID-19. This table comes from immunoSEQ multiplex PCR, and its TCRdb copy is limited to in-frame clones, with some not included. The profile covers around 20,000 clones, with roughly 89% appearing a single time and roughly 11% taken by the ten largest. The sequencing sample was made of peripheral blood. These receptors all come from a human donor in a cohort sampled during active COVID-19.

As for this clone: One end of the junction fails to match germline, which may point to a read error. The V gene is TRBV6-1, the J gene TRBJ2-7; TRBD1 agrees at 7 bases. The length of the CDR3 is 13 residues. Germline loops: CDR1 MNHNS, CDR2 SASEGT. For the CDR3, the DNA is TGTGCCAGCAGTGAGGAGTTATCGGGACAGTCAGACTTC. Protein sequence: CASSEELSGQSDF.

The gene calls are TRBV11-2 and TRBJ1-5; D is undetermined. CDR3 length: 16 residues. Germline V gene data show CDR1 as SGHAT and CDR2 as FQNNGV. The V gene lost 0 bases and the J gene lost 0 bases, with 9 bases spanning the gap. CDR3 in amino acids: CASSLEVGSSNQPQHF. DNA for the CDR3: TGTGCCAGCAGCTTAGAGGTGGGGAGTAGCAATCAGCCCCAGCATTTT.

V is TRBV11-2 and J is TRBJ2-7; no reliable D call. CDR1 is SGHAT, CDR2 FQNNGV, per germline. The length of the CDR3 is 12 residues. V lost 8 bases and J 3 bases, leaving 11 bases between the germline ends. The CDR3 here is CASRDNIYEQYF. In DNA, the CDR3 is TGTGCCAGCCGTGATAACATCTACGAGCAGTACTTC.

The chain uses TRBV28 and TRBJ1-2, with TRBD1 matching 9 bases. The germline CDR1 and CDR2 sequences are MDHEN and SYDVKM. V trimming: 6 bases; J trimming: 3 bases; junction bases outside the gene matches: 11. The CDR3 has 16 amino acids. Written as DNA, the CDR3 is TGTGCCAGCAGAAATACAGGGGGCGCTCGAGACTATGGCTACACCTTC. This sequence encodes CASRNTGGARDYGYTF.

The genes are TRBV9 and TRBJ2-3, with TRBD2 matching over 9 bases. Germline assignment: CDR1 SGDLS and CDR2 YYNGEE. J gave up 1 base and V 0 bases, and 3 bases lay outside the gene matches. This CDR3 is built from 16 residues. The CDR3 sequence is CASSVVASGGTDTQYF. The CDR3 DNA is TGTGCCAGCAGCGTAGTGGCTAGCGGGGGCACAGATACGCAGTATTTT.

The CDR3 protein is CASSMGEGLSEQFF. The CDR3 DNA follows: TGTGCCAGTAGTATGGGGGAGGGACTCAGTGAGCAGTTCTTC. V gene TRBV19 combines with J gene TRBJ2-1; TRBD2 matches at 7 bases. V was pared by 3 bases and J by 9 bases, with 8 bases of the junction left unmatched. From germline, CDR1 is LNHDA and CDR2 SQIVND (reference sequence). This CDR3 is 14 amino acids long.

The chain recombines TRBV21-1 with TRBJ2-1; no DNA check was done on the table's D call, TRBD2. TRBV21-1 is a pseudogene segment. The CDR3 extends over 12 amino acids. CDR3 nucleotide sequence: TGTGCCAGCGCCCCCGGGGGCAATGAGCAGTTCTTC. This gives the protein CASAPGGNEQFF.

V is TRBV11-2 and J is TRBJ2-1; 8 nucleotides match TRBD2. Germline trimming cut 2 bases from V and 7 bases from J; bases unmatched to any gene: 10. This CDR3 is built from 16 residues. Germline loops: CDR1 SGHAT, CDR2 FQNNGV. CDR3 loop: CASSLYTGGPGNEQFF. For the CDR3, the DNA is TGTGCCAGCAGCTTATATACGGGAGGGCCAGGGAATGAGCAGTTCTTC.

V gene TRBV29-1 combines with J gene TRBJ1-1, with 8 bases aligning to TRBD1. V trimming: 5 bases; J trimming: 3 bases; junction bases outside the gene matches: 5. The germline CDR1 and CDR2 sequences are SQVTM and ANQGSEA. This CDR3 is 13 amino acids long. CDR3 nucleotide sequence: TGCAGCGTTCGGACAGGGCTGGACACTGAAGCTTTCTTT. This gives the protein CSVRTGLDTEAFF.

The chain joins TRBV28 to TRBJ2-7; 10 positions match TRBD1. The CDR3 runs 12 residues. The junction had 2 bases not matched to a gene; V was cut back by 8 bases and J by 4 bases. CDR1 MDHEN and CDR2 SYDVKM come from the germline V gene. This CDR3 reads CASGQGEYEQYF. In nucleotides, the CDR3 is TGTGCCAGCGGACAGGGGGAGTACGAGCAGTACTTC.

This sequence joins TRBV28 and TRBJ2-2; no reliable D call. The CDR3 loop spans 13 amino acids. V lost 6 bases, J lost 4 bases, and 9 bases lay in between. Per germline, CDR1 MDHEN and CDR2 SYDVKM. The DNA of the CDR3 is TGTGCCAGCAGCCTACTTAGCACCGGGGAGCTGTTTTTT. It translates to CASSLLSTGELFF.